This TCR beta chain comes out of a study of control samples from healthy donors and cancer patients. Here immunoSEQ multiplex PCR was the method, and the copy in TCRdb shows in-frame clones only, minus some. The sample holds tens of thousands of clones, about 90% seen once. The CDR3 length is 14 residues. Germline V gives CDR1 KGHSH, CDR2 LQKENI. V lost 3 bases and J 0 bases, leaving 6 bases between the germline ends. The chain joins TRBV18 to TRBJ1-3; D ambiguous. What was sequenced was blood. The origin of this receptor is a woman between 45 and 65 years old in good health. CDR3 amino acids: CASSPSHSGNTIYF. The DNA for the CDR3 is TGTGCCAGCTCACCTAGCCACTCTGGAAACACCATATATTTT.